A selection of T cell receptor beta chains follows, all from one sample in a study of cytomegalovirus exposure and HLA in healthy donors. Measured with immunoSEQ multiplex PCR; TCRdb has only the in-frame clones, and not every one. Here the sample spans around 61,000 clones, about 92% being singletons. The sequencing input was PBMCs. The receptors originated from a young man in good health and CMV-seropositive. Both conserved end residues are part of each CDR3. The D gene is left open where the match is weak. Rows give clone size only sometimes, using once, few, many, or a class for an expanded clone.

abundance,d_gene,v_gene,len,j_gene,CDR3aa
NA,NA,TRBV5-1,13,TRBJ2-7,CASLGESAYEQYF
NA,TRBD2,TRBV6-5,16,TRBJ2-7,CASSYTLAGASYEQYF
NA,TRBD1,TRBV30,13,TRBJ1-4,CAWSATGGAKLFF
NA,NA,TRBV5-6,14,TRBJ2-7,CASSPVTVTYEQYF
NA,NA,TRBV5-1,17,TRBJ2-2,CASSLRPLGANTGELFF
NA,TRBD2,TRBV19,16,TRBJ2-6,CASTTPLQGLTSGLTF
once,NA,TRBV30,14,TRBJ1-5,CAWSVFSGFGPQHF
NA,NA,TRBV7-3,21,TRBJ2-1,CASSFTPWSSGSSSLRDEQFF
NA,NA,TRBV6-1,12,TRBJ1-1,CASRTGGTEAFF
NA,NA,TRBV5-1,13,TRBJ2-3,CASTVPGTDTQYF
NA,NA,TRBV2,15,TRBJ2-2,CASKRTVGNTGELFF
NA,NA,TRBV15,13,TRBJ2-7,CATSAGLSYEQYF
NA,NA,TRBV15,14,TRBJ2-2,CATSPARGGGELFF
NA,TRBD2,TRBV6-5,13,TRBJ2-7,CASRLTSSYEQYF
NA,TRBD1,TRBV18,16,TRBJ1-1,CASSPPIRTGRPEAFF
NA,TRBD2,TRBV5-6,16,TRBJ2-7,CASSPGGWDPGYEQYF
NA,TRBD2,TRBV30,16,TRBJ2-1,CAWSVIGLAFYNEQFF
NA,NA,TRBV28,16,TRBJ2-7,CASSFGIGSASYEQYF
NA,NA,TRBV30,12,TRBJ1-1,CAWSPDRTEAFF
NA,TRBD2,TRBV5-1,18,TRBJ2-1,CASSLRVAGASTAHEQFF
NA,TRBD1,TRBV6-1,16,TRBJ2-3,CASSDRGTGNTDTQYF
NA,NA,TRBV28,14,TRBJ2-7,CASSLGGIYYEQYF
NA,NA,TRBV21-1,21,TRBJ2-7,CASSKQPRTSGTSRKAYEQYF
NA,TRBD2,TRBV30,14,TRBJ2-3,CAWRAGGIPGTQYF
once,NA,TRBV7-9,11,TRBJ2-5,CASTSQETQYF
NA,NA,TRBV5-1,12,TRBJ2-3,CASSPEADTQYF
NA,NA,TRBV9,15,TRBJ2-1,CASSVAGFQYNEQFF
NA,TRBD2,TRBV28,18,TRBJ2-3,CASSLSASGSRERDTQYF
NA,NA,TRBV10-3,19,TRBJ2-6,CAISESGFGGNSGANVLTF
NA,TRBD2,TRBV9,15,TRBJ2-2,CASSVSGSWTGELFF
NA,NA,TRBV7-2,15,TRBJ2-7,CASSLVGGPSYEQYF
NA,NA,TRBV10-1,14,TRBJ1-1,CASSRDIMNTEAFF
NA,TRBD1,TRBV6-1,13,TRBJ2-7,CASRGGAVDEQYF
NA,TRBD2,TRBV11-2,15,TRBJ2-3,CASSPLAGMPDTQYF
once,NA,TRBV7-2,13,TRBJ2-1,CASSLDYYNEQFF
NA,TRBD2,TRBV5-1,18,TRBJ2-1,CASSLVASSSGSANEQFF
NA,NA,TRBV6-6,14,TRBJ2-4,CASSYSASKNIQYF
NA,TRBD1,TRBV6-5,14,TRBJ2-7,CASSYLGTDYEQYF
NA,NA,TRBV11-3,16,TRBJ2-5,CASSLDLASRTETQYF
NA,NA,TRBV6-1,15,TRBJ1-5,CASSRHDSSNQPQHF
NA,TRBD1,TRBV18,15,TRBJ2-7,CASSPGDRGSYEQYF
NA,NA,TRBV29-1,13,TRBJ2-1,CSVGPGSYNEQFF
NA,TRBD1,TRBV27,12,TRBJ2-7,CASMDRSYEQYF
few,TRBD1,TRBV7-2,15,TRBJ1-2,CASSLFLGTEYGYTF
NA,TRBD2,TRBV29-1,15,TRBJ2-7,CSVAATSGYSYEQYF
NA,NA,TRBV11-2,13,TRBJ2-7,CASSASPSYEQYF
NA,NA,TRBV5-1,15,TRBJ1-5,CASSLEGGGRQPQHF
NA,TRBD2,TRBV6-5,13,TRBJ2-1,CASRRESGTSLFF
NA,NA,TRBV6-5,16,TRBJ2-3,CASSYYGTTITDTQYF
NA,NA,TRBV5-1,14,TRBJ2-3,CASRGGTATDTQYF